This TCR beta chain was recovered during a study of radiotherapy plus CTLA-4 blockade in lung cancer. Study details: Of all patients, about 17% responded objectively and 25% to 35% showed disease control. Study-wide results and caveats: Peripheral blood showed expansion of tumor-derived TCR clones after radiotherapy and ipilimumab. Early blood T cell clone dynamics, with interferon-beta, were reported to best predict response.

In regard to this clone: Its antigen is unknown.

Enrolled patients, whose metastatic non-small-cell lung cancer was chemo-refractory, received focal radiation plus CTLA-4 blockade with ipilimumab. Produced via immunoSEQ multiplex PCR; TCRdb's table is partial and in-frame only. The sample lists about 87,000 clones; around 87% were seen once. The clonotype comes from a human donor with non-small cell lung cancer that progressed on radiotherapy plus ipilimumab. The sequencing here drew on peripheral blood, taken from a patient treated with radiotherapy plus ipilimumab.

In nucleotides, the CDR3 is TGTGCCAGCAGCGTACAGGGACCTGGGGCCAACGTCCTGACTTTC. It codes for CASSVQGPGANVLTF. V is TRBV7-2 and J is TRBJ2-6; D is possibly TRBD1 (6 bases). Trimming took 5 bases from V and 2 from J, leaving 10 bases between them. The CDR3 is 15 amino acids. Germline CDR1 is SGHTA and CDR2 is FQGNSA.